One and the same sample provided the 24 T cell receptor beta chains below, sequenced in a study of regulatory T cells. Their recognized antigens are unknown. Amplification used 52 TRBV primers and 13 TRBJ primers. Repertoires were generated with immunoSEQ multiplex PCR, while TCRdb's copy carries only in-frame clones and drops some. The sample shows 30,000 to 40,000 clones, about nine tenths of them seen only once. Study outcomes and limitations: Hydrophobic residues at CDR3 positions 6 and 7 were enriched in conventional CD4+ T cells of CD3G-deficient patients.

Specimen: conventional CD4+ T cells sorted from blood. The receptors come from a person between 18 and 35 years old with CD3G deficiency.

The genes are TRBV18 and TRBJ2-7, with 7 bases that match TRBD2. The CDR3 covers 13 residues. V lost 4 bases to trimming and J lost 5 bases; unmatched junction nucleotides: 5. The germline gives CDR1 KGHSH, CDR2 LQKENI. The CDR3 DNA reads as TGTGCCAGCTCACTTCAGGGAGGGAACGAGCAGTACTTC. Translating gives CASSLQGGNEQYF. The full variable domain, in which reference TRBV18 and TRBJ2-7 provide the parts outside the CDR3, is NAGVMQNPRHLVRRRGQEARLRCSPMKGHSHVYWYRQLPEEGLKFMVYLQKENIIDESGMPKERFSAEFPKEGPSILRIQQVVRGDSAAYFCASSLQGGNEQYFGPGTRLTVT.

As DNA, the CDR3 is TGTGCCAGCAGTTTATCCGGGACAGGGATCCACGAGCAGTACTTC. Its translation: CASSLSGTGIHEQYF. This chain joins TRBV6-5 and TRBJ2-7; the match to TRBD1 covers 9 bases. The germline CDR1 and CDR2 sequences are MNHEY and SVGAGI. The CDR3 loop spans 15 amino acids. Losses at the gene ends were 4 bases for V and 5 bases for J; bases not matched to a gene: 9.

V is TRBV7-9 and J is TRBJ2-3; D is possibly TRBD1 (6 bases). The CDR3 runs to 14 residues. The germline gives CDR1 SEHNR, CDR2 FQNEAQ (reference sequence). Trimming removed 7 bases at V and 4 bases at J, with 15 bases between. The CDR3 DNA reads TGTGCCAGCACCCGCTCTGGGGGCGCAGATACGCAGTATTTT. Residues: CASTRSGGADTQYF. Looking up the rest from reference TRBV7-9 and TRBJ2-3 gives the full variable domain: DTGVSQNPRHKITKRGQNVTFRCDPISEHNRLYWYRQTLGQGPEFLTYFQNEAQLEKSRLLSDRFSAERPKGSFSTLEIQRTEQGDSAMYLCASTRSGGADTQYFGPGTRLTVL.

In its sample, this clone was seen once. CDR3 in amino acids: CASSPRTAHSNQPQHF. The CDR3 DNA is TGTGCCAGCAGTCCGAGGACAGCCCATAGCAATCAGCCCCAGCATTTT. This chain connects TRBV28 to TRBJ1-5; D possibly corresponds to TRBD1 (6 bases). The CDR3 sequence is 16 residues long. V lost 5 bases, J lost 0 bases, and 14 bases lay in between. The V gene's germline CDR1 is MDHEN and CDR2 SYDVKM.

The chain is built from TRBV30 and TRBJ2-3; 8 bases match TRBD2. Trimming took 3 bases from V and 4 from J; bases not matched to a gene: 6. This CDR3 contains 14 residues. CDR1 and CDR2 from the germline V gene are GTSNPN and SVGIG (reference sequence). CDR3 region: CAWSKGLGPDTQYF. The CDR3 nucleotides read TGTGCCTGGAGCAAGGGACTAGGCCCAGATACGCAGTATTTT.

The chain recombines TRBV23-1 with TRBJ1-6, with 7 bases lining up with TRBD1. TRBV23-1 is recorded as an ORF, its role being uncertain. With 6 bases clipped from V and 8 bases from J, the junction kept 13 bases outside the gene matches. The CDR3 has 16 amino acids. The CDR3 protein is CASRPQGGKRDSPLHF. The CDR3 bases are TGCGCCAGCAGACCCCAGGGGGGTAAGAGAGATTCACCCCTCCACTTT.

The rearrangement joins TRBV18 to TRBJ1-1, with TRBD1 identical over 11 bases. Trimming took 6 bases from V and 11 from J; bases not matched to a gene: 8. The length of the CDR3 is 13 residues. Germline V gene sequence: CDR1 KGHSH, CDR2 LQKENI. CDR3 sequence (DNA): TGTGCCAGCTCGCCGGGGACAGGGGGGATGGCTTTCTTT. Amino acids: CASSPGTGGMAFF.

The chain uses TRBV7-2 and TRBJ2-3; the D gene is possibly TRBD1 (5 bases). V lost 5 bases and J lost 9, with 12 bases in between. The CDR3 runs to 12 residues. Germline-derived CDR1 and CDR2 are SGHTA and FQGNSA. The CDR3 DNA follows: TGTGCCAGCAGCACTATTCCAGGGACGCAGTATTTT. It codes for CASSTIPGTQYF.

The J gene is TRBJ2-1, the V gene TRBV7-9; 10 bases agree with TRBD1. Germline loops: CDR1 SEHNR, CDR2 FQNEAQ (reference sequence). V was clipped by 4 bases and J by 6 bases; unmatched bases: 12. CDR3 length: 17 amino acids. The CDR3 DNA sequence: TGTGCCAGCAGCTCAGGACTTGGGACAGGGGTCCTCAATGAGCAGTTCTTC. It codes for CASSSGLGTGVLNEQFF.

V is TRBV5-1 and J is TRBJ1-1; D not certain. The CDR3 contains 13 residues. Germline V CDR1 and CDR2: SGHRS, YFSETQ. Trimming cost V 4 bases and J 10 bases, with 17 bases left between them. Here the CDR3 reads CASSVAKGAPAFF. The DNA for the CDR3 is TGCGCCAGCAGCGTCGCTAAGGGCGCACCAGCTTTCTTT.

This chain links TRBV6-6 with TRBJ2-1; weak D call: TRBD2 (7 bases). The CDR3 runs 16 residues. Trimming stripped 0 bases from V and 4 bases from J, with 13 bases between. Germline V gene sequence: CDR1 MNHNY, CDR2 SVGAGI (reference sequence). The CDR3 DNA reads as TGTGCCAGCAGTTACTCGGGGGGGGGCGTTTACAATGAGCAGTTCTTC. It encodes CASSYSGGGVYNEQFF.

The chain couples TRBV6-1 to TRBJ1-2; D ambiguous. The CDR3 covers 14 residues. Germline V gives CDR1 MNHNS, CDR2 SASEGT. Trimming shortened V by 5 bases and J by 8 bases, and 18 bases separated the two germline ends. The DNA for the CDR3 is TGTGCCAGCAGTTTGGCAGGAGGATTGTCGGGCTACACCTTC. Amino acid sequence: CASSLAGGLSGYTF.

Regarding this clone: Relative to the germline gene, one junction end is altered; a read error may explain this. V and J are TRBV18 and TRBJ1-1; D may be TRBD1 (6 bases). CDR3 length: 14 amino acids. Germline V gene data show CDR1 as KGHSH and CDR2 as LQKENI. This CDR3 is CASSPQGWNTEAFF. In DNA form, the CDR3 reads TGTGCCAGCTCCCCACAGGGTTGGAACACTGAAGCTTTCTTT.

The chain uses TRBV7-2 and TRBJ2-7; no definite D call. CDR3 length equals 13 residues. The germline V and J ends were trimmed by 1 base and 2 bases, with 6 bases remaining between them. Germline CDR1 SGHTA, CDR2 FQGNSA. Here the CDR3 reads CASSLDDTYEQYF. DNA for the CDR3: TGTGCCAGCAGCTTAGATGACACCTACGAGCAGTACTTC.

The sample holds a few counts of this clone. The chain uses TRBV6-1 and TRBJ2-3; D is possibly TRBD1 (6 bases). Per the germline V gene, CDR1 is MNHNS and CDR2 is SASEGT. Deletions cut 3 bases from V and 4 bases from J, with 8 bases between. CDR3 length: 13 residues. The CDR3 is CASSEQGPDTQYF. CDR3 sequence (DNA): TGTGCCAGCAGTGAGCAGGGGCCAGATACGCAGTATTTT.

The CDR3 sequence is CASSPTGQGASGELFF. The CDR3 coding sequence is TGTGCCAGTAGCCCGACGGGACAGGGGGCTTCCGGGGAGCTGTTTTTT. The V gene is TRBV19, the J gene TRBJ2-2; 12 nucleotides match TRBD1. The CDR3 loop spans 16 amino acids. J lost 6 bases, V lost 6 bases, and 8 bases had no gene match. The germline gives CDR1 LNHDA, CDR2 SQIVND (reference sequence).

This chain joins TRBV28 and TRBJ1-5; no clear D. The germline V and J ends were trimmed by 5 bases and 5 bases, with 16 bases remaining between them. The CDR3 sequence is 15 residues long. Germline V gene sequence: CDR1 MDHEN, CDR2 SYDVKM. Here the CDR3 DNA reads TGTGCCAGCAGTAGGGTCCTCCGAAGCGATCAGCCCCAGCATTTT. Amino acids: CASSRVLRSDQPQHF.

The CDR3 sequence: CAIRTTKNTEAFF. The CDR3 coding sequence is TGTGCCATCAGGACGACAAAGAACACTGAAGCTTTCTTT. J is TRBJ1-1 and V is TRBV10-3; unclear D gene. The germline V and J ends were trimmed by 6 bases and 1 base, with 9 bases remaining between them. The germline CDR1 and CDR2 sequences are ENHRY and SYGVKD. This CDR3 has 13 amino acids.

This clone appeared a single time. This rearrangement joins TRBV6-1 to TRBJ2-3; D is uncertain. The V gene's germline CDR1 is MNHNS and CDR2 SASEGT. The length of the CDR3 is 15 residues. V gave up 0 bases and J gave up 2 bases, with 9 bases separating them. CDR3 nucleotides: TGTGCCAGCAGTGAAGCGGTGGATATCACAGATACGCAGTATTTT. Translation gives CASSEAVDITDTQYF.

This clone occurred once. This chain connects TRBV6-1 to TRBJ1-1; TRBD1 is a possible D gene (6 bases). This CDR3 region has 13 residues. Trimming took 6 bases from V and 0 from J, leaving 8 bases between them. Germline CDR1 reads MNHNS; CDR2 reads SASEGT. The CDR3 loop is CASRRQVNTEAFF. The CDR3 DNA follows: TGTGCCAGCAGACGACAGGTGAACACTGAAGCTTTCTTT.

The chain employs TRBV18 and TRBJ2-6; unclear D gene. V was shortened by 2 bases and J by 0 bases, with 5 bases between the two germline ends. Germline V gives CDR1 KGHSH, CDR2 LQKENI. CDR3 length: 15 amino acids. The CDR3 coding sequence is TGTGCCAGCTCACCAATATTCTCTGGGGCCAACGTCCTGACTTTC. This sequence encodes CASSPIFSGANVLTF.

This rearrangement joins TRBV6-1 to TRBJ1-3; D gene unclear. CDR1 is MNHNS, CDR2 SASEGT, per germline. Trimming left V 6 bases short and J 4 bases short, with 10 bases between. This CDR3 is 13 amino acids long. CDR3 in DNA: TGTGCCAGCAGCTTGGGATTAGGAAACACCATATATTTT. As protein: CASSLGLGNTIYF.

The rearrangement links TRBV28 to TRBJ2-7; TRBD2 agrees at 9 bases. CDR1 and CDR2 from the germline V gene are MDHEN and SYDVKM. The length of the CDR3 is 15 residues. Trimming took 6 bases from V and 2 from J; bases not matched to a gene: 8. The CDR3 DNA reads as TGTGCCAGCAGCAAAAGTTTAGCGGGGGCCTACGAGCAGTACTTC. This sequence encodes CASSKSLAGAYEQYF.

V and J are TRBV10-3 and TRBJ2-7, with no clear D. Germline V gene sequence: CDR1 ENHRY, CDR2 SYGVKD. The CDR3 has 13 residues. V shed 2 bases and J shed 6 bases, with 11 bases lying between them. CDR3 amino acids: CAISELGSGEQYF. CDR3 bases: TGTGCCATCAGTGAGCTGGGGTCGGGCGAGCAGTACTTC.